These T cell receptor beta chains were read from a single sample in a study of T cell responses to AZD1222 COVID-19 vaccine. Data came from immunoSEQ multiplex PCR; TCRdb stores just in-frame clones and leaves some out. Seen here are approximately 100,000 clones, roughly 90% observed once, and the top ten hold 1% to 1.5%. The input for sequencing was peripheral blood, taken on day 0 of AZD1222 vaccination. The receptors derive from an adult in good health. Both conserved end residues are part of each CDR3. The size field is filled for only some rows; it gives once, few, many or a size class.

- | TRBJ2-2 | TRBV6-5 | CASSKTGGDTGELFF
- | TRBJ1-2 | TRBV29-1 | CSVGLRQGYGYTF
- | TRBJ1-2 | TRBV3-1/TRBV3-2 | CASSQGSSDGYTF
once | TRBJ2-7 | TRBV27 | CASSLRGEQYF
- | TRBJ1-4 | TRBV27 | CASTPGAPLVEKLFF
- | TRBJ2-7 | TRBV27 | CASSSTPLNSGGGSYEQYF
- | TRBJ2-7 | TRBV7-2 | CASSSSVLSSSYEQYF
- | TRBJ2-3 | TRBV28 | CASSDRGRTDTQYF
- | TRBJ1-4 | TRBV30 | CAWSRGGVNEKLFF
- | TRBJ1-1 | TRBV15 | CATSRGDDTEAFF
- | TRBJ2-7 | TRBV6-2/TRBV6-3 | CASSWGASSYEQYF
- | TRBJ2-5 | TRBV5-1 | CASSLGLAGGQETQYF
- | TRBJ2-4 | TRBV6-2/TRBV6-3 | CASSLASFRDRVSNIQYF
few | TRBJ2-7 | TRBV4-2 | CASSQEMGGGSYEQYF
- | TRBJ2-1 | TRBV7-2 | CASTVDRMGYNEQFF
- | TRBJ1-4 | TRBV11-3 | CASSSRTGGSEKLFF
- | TRBJ1-5 | TRBV28 | CASRLPDRGNQPQHF
- | TRBJ1-4 | TRBV11-1 | CASSSKDSYEKLFF
- | TRBJ2-7 | TRBV6-5 | CASSYLGQGGYEQYF
- | TRBJ1-5 | TRBV28 | CASSFPSGTGNQPQHF
- | TRBJ1-5 | TRBV7-8 | CASSPARRARTSNQPQHF
- | TRBJ1-1 | TRBV5-1 | CASSLEVGVRDNTEAFF
- | TRBJ2-7 | TRBV30 | CAWAPDRDYEQYF
- | TRBJ1-2 | TRBV19 | CASSAGGTYGYTF
- | TRBJ2-7 | TRBV7-8 | CASSLALGQGEQYF
- | TRBJ2-7 | TRBV28 | CASSLLVGTSRYEQYF
- | TRBJ2-6 | TRBV7-2 | CASSPRDRVPSGANVLTF
once | TRBJ2-3 | TRBV9 | CASSVDGAGDTDTQYF
- | TRBJ1-1 | TRBV6-2/TRBV6-3 | CASSYTLSGGNTEAFF
few | TRBJ1-2 | TRBV6-6 | CASSGTGGYTHGYTF
- | TRBJ1-1 | TRBV28 | CASSLMGRSAFF
- | TRBJ2-5 | TRBV5-1 | CASSLVGREGRETQYF
- | TRBJ2-7 | TRBV3-1/TRBV3-2 | CASSQRDPGRSEQYF
- | TRBJ2-7 | TRBV6-1 | CASSEGSGPGVLYEQYF
- | TRBJ1-6 | TRBV6-6 | CASTYEYGNSPLHF
- | TRBJ1-1 | TRBV6-5 | CASSYGGGRNTEAFF
- | TRBJ2-3 | TRBV23-1 | CASSQPLLSGGKPSTDTQYF